This T cell receptor beta chain was recorded in a study of CD8 T cells in ankylosing spondylitis. This clonotype has a count of ten or more. Its specificity is not known. Study-wide results and limits: A motif in TCR beta, a set of seven to nine highly homologous variants, appeared characteristic of ankylosing spondylitis blood.

The V gene's germline CDR1 is MGHDK and CDR2 SYGVNS. The trim removed 7 bases at V and 4 bases at J, leaving 3 bases unmatched. CDR3 length equals 13 residues. Quantitative 5'-RACE with molecular barcodes was used to make the TCR beta libraries. TCRdb processed the 5' RACE reads anew with MiXCR; each CDR3 protein has one entry. This sample yields about 700,000 distinct CDR3 sequences, of which under 20% are seen a single time; about a fifth belongs to the top ten. This TCR derives from a male donor with ankylosing spondylitis. The gene calls are TRBV25-1 and TRBJ2-1, with TRBD2 matching 8 bases. The sample was blood, either unsorted or a sorted T cell fraction (not recorded which). The CDR3 protein is CASISGSYNEQFF. In DNA form, the CDR3 reads TGTGCCAGCATAAGCGGGAGTTACAATGAGCAGTTCTTC. Full variable domain (outside the CDR3, taken from reference TRBV25-1 and TRBJ2-1): EADIYQTPRYLVIGTGKKITLECSQTMGHDKMYWYQQDPGMELHLIHYSYGVNSTEKGDLSSESTVSRIRTEHFPLTLESARPSHTSQYLCASISGSYNEQFFGPGTRLTVL.